These T cell receptor beta chains were read from a single sample in a study of T cells in localized non-small cell lung cancer. TCRdb's table, derived via immunoSEQ multiplex PCR, lists solely in-frame clones and lacks some. Counted here are 41,000 or so clones, more than 85% occurring once; the ten biggest clones make up 7.1%. This material consisted of peripheral blood, taken before any cancer treatment. The receptors were gathered from a woman aged 18 to 49 with stage III lung adenocarcinoma. CDR3s include the opening cysteine and the closing phenylalanine or tryptophan. D genes are given only for firm matches. For some rows the clone size is stated as once, few or many, or as a class when expanded; others skip it.

d_call	clone_size	v_call	j_call	cdr3_nt	cdr3_aa
.	medium-sized	TRBV6-4	TRBJ1-5	TGTGCCAGCAGTGACTCGGCGAATCAGCCCCAGCATTTT	CASSDSANQPQHF
.	.	TRBV11-2	TRBJ1-2	TGTGCCAGCAGTCCCAGGGGATCTTTCAACTATGGCTACACCTTC	CASSPRGSFNYGYTF
TRBD1	.	TRBV13	TRBJ2-1	TGTGCCAGCAGCCCCGGGACAGGGGTCTATGAGCAGTTCTTC	CASSPGTGVYEQFF
.	.	TRBV6-6	TRBJ2-7	TGTGCCAGCAGTTACTCGAAAGGGTTTCCCCCGAGCGAGCAGTACTTC	CASSYSKGFPPSEQYF
TRBD1	.	TRBV10-1	TRBJ1-3	TGCGCCAGCAGTGGGGGGGACAGTAATGGAAACACCATATATTTT	CASSGGDSNGNTIYF
.	.	TRBV2	TRBJ1-4	TGTGCCAGCAGTGAAGACTTCATTAATGAAAAACTGTTTTTT	CASSEDFINEKLFF
.	.	TRBV27	TRBJ2-5	TGTGCCAGCAGTCCGGACACGTACCAAGAGACCCAGTACTTC	CASSPDTYQETQYF
TRBD1	.	TRBV19	TRBJ2-1	TGTGCCAGTAGTTCCCCCCGGGACAGGGGTCTAGGGAGAAATGAGCAGTTCTTC	CASSSPRDRGLGRNEQFF
.	.	TRBV18	TRBJ1-1	TGTGCCAGCTCACTGGGTGGCATGAACACTGAAGCTTTCTTT	CASSLGGMNTEAFF
.	.	TRBV6-4	TRBJ2-3	TGTGCCAGCAGTGACAGAAAGGGAGATACGCAGTATTTT	CASSDRKGDTQYF
TRBD1	.	TRBV27	TRBJ1-1	TGTGCCGGGGACAGGGAAGACACTGAAGCTTTCTTT	CAGDREDTEAFF
.	.	TRBV19	TRBJ1-6	TGTGCCAGTGCGGGCGGGTATAATTCACCCCTCCACTTT	CASAGGYNSPLHF
.	once	TRBV20-1	TRBJ2-1	TGCAGTGCCTCTGTGGGAGAGCCGCAGTTCTTC	CSASVGEPQFF
.	few	TRBV5-1	TRBJ2-7	TGCGCCAGCACCAGTACAGGGCCGGGGTACGAGCAGTACTTC	CASTSTGPGYEQYF
.	.	TRBV7-6	TRBJ2-3	TGTGCCAGCAGCTTAGCCCCACAGGCTAGCACAGATACGCAGTATTTT	CASSLAPQASTDTQYF
.	.	TRBV15	TRBJ2-7	TGTGCCACCAGCAGAGGAGGGGTTTCCTACGAGCAGTACTTC	CATSRGGVSYEQYF
TRBD1	.	TRBV7-2	TRBJ1-1	TGTGCCAGCAGAATGGGAACGACAGGGGGCATGAACACTGAAGCTTTCTTT	CASRMGTTGGMNTEAFF
.	.	TRBV6-5	TRBJ1-1	TGTGCCAGCACCCACTGGCGGGGGGACACTGAAGCTTTCTTT	CASTHWRGDTEAFF
TRBD1	.	TRBV6-4	TRBJ1-2	TGTGCCAGAGTTCGGACAGGGCAGCACTATGGCTACACCTTC	CARVRTGQHYGYTF
.	.	TRBV7-8	TRBJ1-4	TGTGCCAGCAGCCTGTGGACTGATAGGGAAAAACTGTTTTTT	CASSLWTDREKLFF
TRBD1	.	TRBV27	TRBJ1-4	TGTGCCAGCAGTCCAGGGGGGCAGATGAATGAAAAACTGTTTTTT	CASSPGGQMNEKLFF
TRBD2	.	TRBV5-5	TRBJ2-5	TGTGCCAGCAGCTTGTTGGGCAGCGGGGGGCAAGAGACCCAGTACTTC	CASSLLGSGGQETQYF
.	.	TRBV6-5	TRBJ1-2	TGTGCCACCGGGGGGGCGGGCTTTAACTATGGCTACACCTTC	CATGGAGFNYGYTF
TRBD1	.	TRBV19	TRBJ1-1	TGTGCCAGTAGTCTAAGAGGACAGGACACTGAAGCTTTCTTT	CASSLRGQDTEAFF